This T cell receptor beta chain was captured in a study of blood T cell repertoires in COVID-19 (dated by TCRdb to 2018 to 2020). Study-wide context: Collaborator samples came from the United States, Italy and Spain and covered acute and convalescent phases of COVID-19. The prospective study material was composed of cDNA or gDNA derived from T cells, B-cell-depleted T cells, or PBMCs. Deeply sampled blood TCRbeta repertoires from subjects exposed to, actively infected with, or recovered from COVID-19 were included in the dataset. A freely available public database, intended as a resource for researchers studying the immune response to SARS-CoV-2, is where the repertoires were released. The samples were drawn from the first 160 participants of the ongoing ImmuneRACE study and from over a thousand subjects provided by 6 global collaborators. A de-identified subject ID, COVID-19 status, age in years and sex were almost always included in the sample metadata. Where available, HLA class I and class II types were obtained from metadata supplied by the sample provider rather than from assay-based typing. Beyond this particular receptor, the publication reports: Clinical and demographic metadata were provided uncurated, with the amount varying by source and participant.

With regard to this clone: It has no known antigen specificity. Per-nucleotide qualities are absent, and no much larger clonotype sits a single base away.

From the germline V gene, CDR1 is SGHRS and CDR2 is YFSETQ. The germline V end is reduced by 0 bases and the J end by 7 bases; junction bases left unmatched: 3. Spanning cysteine to phenylalanine, the CDR3 consists of 15 amino acids. The read is trimmed to its CDR3 DNA, 45 bases read in frame from base 1. The immunoSEQ Assay, a bias-controlled multiplex PCR, was used to amplify TCRbeta CDR3 regions from genomic DNA. On the study's bioinformatics: The number of nucleated cells in each sample was estimated from the amplification of reference gene primers within the assay. Sequence reads were collapsed and filtered to measure the absolute abundance of every unique TCRbeta CDR3 rearrangement. For each sample, productive Simpson clonality was calculated as the square root of Simpson's diversity index over productive rearrangements. The source is immuneACCESS, and TCRdb retained only in-frame sequences with V and J called. Part of the clones is not carried over; for the studies checked, unresolved V genes explain less than half of this, and the remainder is unexplained. V and J calls and clone size are copied from that table; D and trimming were computed from the DNA. Counted in this sample were tens of thousands of clones; 80% to 90% of them appeared once. About 10% of the sample is held by the ten biggest clonotypes.

The collaborating institutions used their own protocols to collect whole blood in K2EDTA tubes. For TCRbeta analysis, collaborators shipped samples as frozen whole blood, isolated PBMCs, or DNA extracted from either of those sample types. The chain is made from TRBV5-1 and TRBJ2-7, with TRBD2 matching 14 junction bases. This sequence originates from an elderly man with acute or convalescent COVID-19. The sequenced sample consisted of peripheral blood. The DNA is TGCGCCAGCAGCTTGGGACTAGCGGGAGGGCAGGAGCAGTACTTC. This encodes CASSLGLAGGQEQYF.